These 3 T cell receptor beta chains originate from one sample sequenced in a study of cytomegalovirus exposure and HLA in healthy donors. In the PCR, 60 Vbeta and 13 Jbeta primers were used. Generated by immunoSEQ multiplex PCR, the TCRdb table keeps only in-frame clones and is missing some. The data contain 100,000 to 150,000 clones, around three quarters of them singletons. Sequenced sample: PBMCs. The receptors stem from a middle-aged man in good health and CMV-seronegative.

V gene TRBV19 combines with J gene TRBJ1-5; D is undetermined. V shed 0 bases and J shed 9 bases, with 18 bases lying between them. Germline loops: CDR1 LNHDA, CDR2 SQIVND (reference sequence). This CDR3 is 16 amino acids long. CDR3 sequence (DNA): TGTGCCAGTAGTATAGATGGTACACGAGGGTACGGGCCCCAGCATTTT. It is translated as CASSIDGTRGYGPQHF.

V gene TRBV18 combines with J gene TRBJ1-5, with D perhaps matching TRBD1 (6 bases). Germline lookup yields CDR1 KGHSH and CDR2 LQKENI. Trimming left V 3 bases short and J 4 bases short, with 10 bases between. This CDR3 region has 14 residues. The CDR3 DNA is TGTGCCAGCTCACCGGGGGCCCAAAATCAGCCCCAGCATTTT. It codes for CASSPGAQNQPQHF.

The chain's CDR3 is CASSLNVGGSFGELFF. CDR3 DNA: TGCGCCAGCAGCCTCAATGTAGGGGGTTCTTTCGGGGAGCTGTTTTTT. The V call is TRBV4-1, the J call TRBJ2-2; maybe TRBD1 (6 bases). This CDR3 is 16 amino acids long. The germline CDR1 and CDR2 sequences are MGHRA and YSYEKL. V gave up 4 bases and J gave up 7 bases, with 19 bases separating them.